The present TCR beta chain was sequenced within a study of T cell changes during pregnancy in multiple sclerosis. Produced via immunoSEQ multiplex PCR; TCRdb's table is partial and in-frame only. The sample has 60,000 or so clones; about 91% are singletons. The CDR3 has 15 amino acids. Trimming removed 5 bases from V and 0 bases from J; junction bases left unmatched: 5. Germline V gene sequence: CDR1 SGHTA, CDR2 FQGNSA. The source was peripheral blood, collected before pregnancy. The chain has TRBV7-2 and TRBJ2-3; TRBD2 matches 7 bases. This TCR came from a female donor with multiple sclerosis, enrolled in a pregnancy study. CDR3: CASSLMGGSTDTQYF. Written as DNA, the CDR3 is TGTGCCAGCAGCCTGATGGGGGGGAGCACAGATACGCAGTATTTT.